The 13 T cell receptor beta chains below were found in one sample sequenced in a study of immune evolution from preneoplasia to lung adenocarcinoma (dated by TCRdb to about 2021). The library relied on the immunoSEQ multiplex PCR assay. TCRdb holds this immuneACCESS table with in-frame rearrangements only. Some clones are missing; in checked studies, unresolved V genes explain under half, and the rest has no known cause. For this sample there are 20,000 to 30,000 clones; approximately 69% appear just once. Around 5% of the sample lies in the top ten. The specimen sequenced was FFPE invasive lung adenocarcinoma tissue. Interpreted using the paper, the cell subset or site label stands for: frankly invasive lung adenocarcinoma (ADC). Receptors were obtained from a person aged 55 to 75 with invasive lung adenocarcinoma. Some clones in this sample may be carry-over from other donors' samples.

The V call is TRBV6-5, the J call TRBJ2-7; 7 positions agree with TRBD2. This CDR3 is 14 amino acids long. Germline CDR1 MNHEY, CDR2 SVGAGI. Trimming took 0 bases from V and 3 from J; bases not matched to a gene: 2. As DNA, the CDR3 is TGTGCCAGCAGTTACTCGCGGGGGAACTACGAGCAGTACTTC. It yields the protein CASSYSRGNYEQYF.

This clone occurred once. The CDR3: CASSSTGQGSGNTIYF. Written as DNA, the CDR3 is TGTGCCAGCAGTTCCACGGGACAGGGTTCTGGAAACACCATATATTTT. The genes are TRBV7-3 and TRBJ1-3; 9 bases fit TRBD1. V lost 6 bases and J lost 1; bases outside the gene matches: 7. Germline lookup yields CDR1 SGHTA and CDR2 FQGTGA. This CDR3 is 16 amino acids long.

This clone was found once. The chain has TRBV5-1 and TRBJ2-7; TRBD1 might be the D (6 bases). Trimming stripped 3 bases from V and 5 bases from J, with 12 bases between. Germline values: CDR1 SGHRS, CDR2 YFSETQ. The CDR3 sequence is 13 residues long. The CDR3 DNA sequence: TGCGCCAGCAGCTCACAGGGATTTGACGAGCAGTACTTC. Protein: CASSSQGFDEQYF. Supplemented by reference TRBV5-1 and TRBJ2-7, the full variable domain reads KAGVTQTPRYLIKTRGQQVTLSCSPISGHRSVSWYQQTPGQGLQFLFEYFSETQRNKGNFPGRFSGRQFSNSRSEMNVSTLELGDSALYLCASSSQGFDEQYFGPGTRLTVT.

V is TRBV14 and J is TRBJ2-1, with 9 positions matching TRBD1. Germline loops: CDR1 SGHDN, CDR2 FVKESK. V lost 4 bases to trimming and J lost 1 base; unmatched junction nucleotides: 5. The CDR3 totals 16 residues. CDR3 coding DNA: TGTGCCAGCAGCCCGTTACAGGGGGCTTCCTACAATGAGCAGTTCTTC. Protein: CASSPLQGASYNEQFF.

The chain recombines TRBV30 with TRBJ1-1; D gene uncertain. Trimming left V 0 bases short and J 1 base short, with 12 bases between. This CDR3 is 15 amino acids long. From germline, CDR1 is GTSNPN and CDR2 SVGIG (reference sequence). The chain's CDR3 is CAWSVRAGKNTEAFF. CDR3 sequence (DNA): TGTGCCTGGAGTGTAAGAGCAGGAAAGAACACTGAAGCTTTCTTT.

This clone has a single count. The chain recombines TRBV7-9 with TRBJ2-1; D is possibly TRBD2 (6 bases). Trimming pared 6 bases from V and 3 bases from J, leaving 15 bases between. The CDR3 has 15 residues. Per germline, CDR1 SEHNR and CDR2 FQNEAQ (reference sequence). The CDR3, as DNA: TGTGCCAGCAGTTTCGGGACGCGGGACTACAATGAGCAGTTCTTC. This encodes CASSFGTRDYNEQFF.

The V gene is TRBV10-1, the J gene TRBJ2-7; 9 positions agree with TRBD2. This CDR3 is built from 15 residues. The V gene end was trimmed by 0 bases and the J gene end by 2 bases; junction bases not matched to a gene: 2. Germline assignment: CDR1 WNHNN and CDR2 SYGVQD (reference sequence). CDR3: CASSESASGTYEQYF. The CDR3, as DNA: TGCGCCAGCAGTGAGTCTGCTAGCGGGACCTACGAGCAGTACTTC.

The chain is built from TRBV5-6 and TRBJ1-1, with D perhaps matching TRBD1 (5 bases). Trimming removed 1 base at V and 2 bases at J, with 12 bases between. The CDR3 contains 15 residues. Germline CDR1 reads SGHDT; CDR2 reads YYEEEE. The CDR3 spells CASSLLSGSNTEAFF. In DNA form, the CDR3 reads TGTGCCAGCAGCTTGCTCTCAGGGTCTAACACTGAAGCTTTCTTT.

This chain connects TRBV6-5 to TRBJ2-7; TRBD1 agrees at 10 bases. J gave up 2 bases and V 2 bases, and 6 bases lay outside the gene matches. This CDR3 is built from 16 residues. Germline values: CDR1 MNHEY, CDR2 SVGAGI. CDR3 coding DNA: TGTGCCAGCAGTTACCATTCCGGACAGGGGGCCTACGAGCAGTACTTC. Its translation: CASSYHSGQGAYEQYF.

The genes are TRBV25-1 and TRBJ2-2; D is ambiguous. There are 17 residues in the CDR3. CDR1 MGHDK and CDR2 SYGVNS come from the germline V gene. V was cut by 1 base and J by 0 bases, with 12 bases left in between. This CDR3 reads CASSELGGSPNTGELFF. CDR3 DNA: TGTGCCAGCAGTGAATTGGGCGGAAGCCCGAACACCGGGGAGCTGTTTTTT.

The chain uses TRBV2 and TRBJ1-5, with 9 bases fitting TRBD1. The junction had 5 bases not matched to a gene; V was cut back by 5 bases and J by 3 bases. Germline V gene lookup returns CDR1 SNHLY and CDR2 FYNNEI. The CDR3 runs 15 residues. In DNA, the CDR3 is TGTGCCAGCAGTATTAAACAGGGGGCCAATCAGCCCCAGCATTTT. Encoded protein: CASSIKQGANQPQHF. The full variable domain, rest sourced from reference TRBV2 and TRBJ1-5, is EPEVTQTPSHQVTQMGQEVILRCVPISNHLYFYWYRQILGQKVEFLVSFYNNEISEKSEIFDDQFSVERPDGSNFTLKIRSTKLEDSAMYFCASSIKQGANQPQHFGDGTRLSIL.

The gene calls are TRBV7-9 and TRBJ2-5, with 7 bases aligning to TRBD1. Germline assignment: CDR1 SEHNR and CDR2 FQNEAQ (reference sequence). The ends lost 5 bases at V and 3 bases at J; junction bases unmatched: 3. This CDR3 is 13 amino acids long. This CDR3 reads CASSTTGKETQYF. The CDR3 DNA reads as TGTGCCAGCAGCACGACAGGGAAAGAGACCCAGTACTTC.

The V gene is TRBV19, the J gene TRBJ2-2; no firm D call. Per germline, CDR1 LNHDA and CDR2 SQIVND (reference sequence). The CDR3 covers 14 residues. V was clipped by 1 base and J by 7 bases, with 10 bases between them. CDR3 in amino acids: CASSIAPRNGELFF. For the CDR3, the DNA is TGTGCCAGTAGTATAGCTCCGAGGAACGGGGAGCTGTTTTTT. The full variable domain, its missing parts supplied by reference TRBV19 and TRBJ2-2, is DGGITQSPKYLFRKEGQNVTLSCEQNLNHDAMYWYRQDPGQGLRLIYYSQIVNDFQKGDIAEGYSVSREKKESFPLTVTSAQKNPTAFYLCASSIAPRNGELFFGEGSRLTVL.